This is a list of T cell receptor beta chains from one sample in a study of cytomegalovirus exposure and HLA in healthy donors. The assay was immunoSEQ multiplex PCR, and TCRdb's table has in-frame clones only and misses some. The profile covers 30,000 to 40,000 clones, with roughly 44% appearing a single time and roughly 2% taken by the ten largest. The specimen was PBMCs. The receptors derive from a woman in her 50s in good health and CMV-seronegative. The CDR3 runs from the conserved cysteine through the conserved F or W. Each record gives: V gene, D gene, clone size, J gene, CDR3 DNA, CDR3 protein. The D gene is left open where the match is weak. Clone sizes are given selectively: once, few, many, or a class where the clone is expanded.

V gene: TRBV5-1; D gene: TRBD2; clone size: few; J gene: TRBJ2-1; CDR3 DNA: TGCGCCAGCAGCTTGTCCGACGGGACTAGAAAGCAGTTCTTC; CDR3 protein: CASSLSDGTRKQFF
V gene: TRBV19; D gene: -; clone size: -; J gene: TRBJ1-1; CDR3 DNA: TGTGCCAGTACTACATGGGGGCACACTGAAGCTTTCTTT; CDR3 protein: CASTTWGHTEAFF
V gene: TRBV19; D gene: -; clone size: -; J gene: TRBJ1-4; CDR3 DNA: TGTGCCAGTAGAAGGACAGCATCTAATGAAAAACTGTTTTTT; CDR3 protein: CASRRTASNEKLFF
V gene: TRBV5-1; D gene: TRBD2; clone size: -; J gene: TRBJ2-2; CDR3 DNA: TGCGCCAGCAGCTTGGTTCTTAGCGGGAGCGGCGGGGAGCTGTTTTTT; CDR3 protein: CASSLVLSGSGGELFF
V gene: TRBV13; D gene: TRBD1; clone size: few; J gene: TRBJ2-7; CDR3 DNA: TGTGCCAGCAGCTTAGCGGGACAGGGTATCTACGAGCAGTACTTC; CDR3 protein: CASSLAGQGIYEQYF
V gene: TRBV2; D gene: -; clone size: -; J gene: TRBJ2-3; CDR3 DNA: TGTGCCAGCAGTGAACGGGGGAATACGCAGTATTTT; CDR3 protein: CASSERGNTQYF
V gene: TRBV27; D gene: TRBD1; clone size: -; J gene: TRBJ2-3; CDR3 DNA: TGTGCCAGCAGGGCGACAGGGGGCCTCCGGGATACGCAGTATTTT; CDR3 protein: CASRATGGLRDTQYF
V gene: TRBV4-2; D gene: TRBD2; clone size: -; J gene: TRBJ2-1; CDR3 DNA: TGTGCCAGCAGCCAAGATTATGGCGGGAGCTCCTACAATGAGCAGTTCTTC; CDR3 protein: CASSQDYGGSSYNEQFF
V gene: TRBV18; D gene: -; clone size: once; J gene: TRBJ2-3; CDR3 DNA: TGTGCCAGCTCACCACGTGTAGGGGCGATCACCGGCACAGATACGCAGTATTTT; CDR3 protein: CASSPRVGAITGTDTQYF
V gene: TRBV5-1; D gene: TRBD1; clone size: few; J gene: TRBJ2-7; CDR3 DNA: TGCGCCAGCAGTTACAGGGGGCTAGATCCCTACGAGCAGTACTTC; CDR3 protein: CASSYRGLDPYEQYF
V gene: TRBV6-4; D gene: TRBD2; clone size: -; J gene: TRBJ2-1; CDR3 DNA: TGTGCCAGCAGTGACGAGACTAGCCACAATGAGCAGTTCTTC; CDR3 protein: CASSDETSHNEQFF
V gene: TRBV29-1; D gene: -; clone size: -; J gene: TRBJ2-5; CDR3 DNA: TGCAGCGCCTCCACGGGAGAGACCCAGTACTTC; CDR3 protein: CSASTGETQYF
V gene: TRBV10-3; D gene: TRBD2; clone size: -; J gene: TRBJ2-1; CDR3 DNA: TGTGCAACGGGAGGGAACAATGAGCAGTTCTTC; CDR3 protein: CATGGNNEQFF
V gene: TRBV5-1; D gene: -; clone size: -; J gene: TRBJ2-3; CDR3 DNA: TGCGCCAGCAGCCCACCACTAACTAACTACACAGATACGCAGTATTTT; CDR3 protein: CASSPPLTNYTDTQYF
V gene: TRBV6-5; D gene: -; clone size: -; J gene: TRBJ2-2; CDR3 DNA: TGTGCCAGCAGTGACATGGTCCTCGGGGAGCTGTTTTTT; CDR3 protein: CASSDMVLGELFF
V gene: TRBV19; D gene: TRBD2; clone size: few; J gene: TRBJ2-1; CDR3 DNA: TGTGCCAGTAGTCCCCGGGGGAGCGGGGAAAACAATGAGCAGTTCTTC; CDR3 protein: CASSPRGSGENNEQFF
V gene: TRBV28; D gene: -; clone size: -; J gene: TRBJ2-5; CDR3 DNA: TGTGCCAGTTTACAGGCCCCAGAGACCCAGTACTTC; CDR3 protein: CASLQAPETQYF
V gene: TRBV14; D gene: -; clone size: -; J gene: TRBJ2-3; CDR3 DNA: TGTGCCAGCAGCCAAGATCTTGGGGGGAGTCATGATACGCAGTATTTT; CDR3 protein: CASSQDLGGSHDTQYF
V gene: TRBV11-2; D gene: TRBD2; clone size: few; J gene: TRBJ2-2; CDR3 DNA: TGTGCCAGCAGCTTAGGGCCTGGGGAGGGCCGCACCGGGGAGCTGTTTTTT; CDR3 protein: CASSLGPGEGRTGELFF